A single sample is the source of the 23 T cell receptor beta chains below, sequenced in a study of T cell repertoires in cytomegalovirus infection. Each CDR3 protein is one row after TCRdb ran MiXCR on the reads. The sample records approximately 200,000 distinct CDR3 sequences, 28% being singletons. The sequenced sample was PBMCs. These receptors came from a human donor in good health (CMV status not recorded). Some clones in this sample may be carry-over from other donors' samples.

V gene TRBV25-1 combines with J gene TRBJ1-1, with D perhaps TRBD1 (5 bases). Germline CDR1 is MGHDK and CDR2 is SYGVNS. V lost 0 bases to trimming and J lost 5 bases, with 7 bases between them. This CDR3 spans 13 amino acids. DNA for the CDR3: TGTGCCAGCAGTGAATATGGGGGGACTGAAGCTTTCTTT. Its protein product is CASSEYGGTEAFF.

This sequence joins TRBV4-3 and TRBJ2-5; D is uncertain. The CDR3 covers 13 residues. V was clipped by 1 base and J by 5 bases, with 8 bases between them. Looked up from germline, CDR1 is LGHNA and CDR2 is YSLEER. The CDR3, as DNA: TGCGCCAGCAGCCAAGTGAGAATGGAGACCCAGTACTTC. It specifies CASSQVRMETQYF.

This chain joins TRBV7-9 and TRBJ1-1; TRBD1 aligns across 9 bases. The CDR3 covers 15 residues. CDR1 and CDR2 (germline): SEHNR, FQNEAQ (reference sequence). Germline trimming cut 3 bases from V and 5 bases from J; bases unmatched to any gene: 7. The CDR3 DNA sequence: TGTGCCAGCAGCTTCAAACAGGGGGCGCAAACTGAAGCTTTCTTT. It yields the protein CASSFKQGAQTEAFF.

There are many counts of this clonotype. The V call is TRBV12-3 or TRBV12-4, the J call TRBJ1-2, with unresolved D. Trimming took off 5 bases at V and 8 bases at J, with 15 bases between the two ends. This CDR3 region has 13 residues. CDR3 amino acids: CASSLLIKGGYTF. CDR3 sequence (DNA): TGTGCCAGCAGTCTCCTAATTAAGGGCGGCTACACCTTC.

There are a few counts of this clonotype. This chain joins TRBV7-2 and TRBJ2-5, with TRBD2 matching 10 bases. CDR1 is SGHTA and CDR2 is FQGNSA in the germline V gene. This CDR3 has 15 residues. V shed 4 bases and J 5 bases; nucleotides not matched to a gene: 7. The CDR3 DNA reads TGTGCCAGCAGCTCGCTGGGACTAGCGAAGGAGACCCAGTACTTC. Its translation is CASSSLGLAKETQYF.

There are a few counts of this clonotype. V gene TRBV2 combines with J gene TRBJ1-1, with unresolved D. Germline V CDR1 and CDR2: SNHLY, FYNNEI. The CDR3 covers 13 residues. Trimming removed 5 bases at V and 4 bases at J, with 11 bases between. In DNA, the CDR3 is TGTGCCAGCAGTCGCGGGAGGTTCACTGAAGCTTTCTTT. Protein: CASSRGRFTEAFF.

This chain links TRBV12-3 or TRBV12-4 with TRBJ1-1; D gene uncertain. The germline V and J ends were trimmed by 3 bases and 6 bases, with 14 bases remaining between them. This CDR3 is 14 amino acids long. CDR3 sequence (DNA): TGTGCCAGCAGTTTTGGAGGGAGTGTCCCTGAAGCTTTCTTT. It codes for CASSFGGSVPEAFF.

This clonotype was recorded a few times. The junction departs from germline at one end; a sequencing error may be responsible. The chain has TRBV7-9 and TRBJ1-3; no definite D call. The CDR3 consists of 13 residues. Germline V CDR1 and CDR2: SEHNR, FQNEAQ (reference sequence). CDR3 sequence reads: CASSTGGWALLRF. CDR3 DNA sequence: TGTGCCAGCAGCACTGGAGGATGGGCCCTTTTAAGGTTT.

The chain uses TRBV20-1 and TRBJ1-2; D not certain. The CDR3 runs 13 residues. Germline lookup yields CDR1 DFQATT and CDR2 SNEGSKA (reference sequence). V was pared by 3 bases and J by 8 bases, with 16 bases between. The CDR3 DNA reads TGCAGTGCTAGTCTCCTATTCGGGCGGGGCTACACCTTC. Translated: CSASLLFGRGYTF.

This clonotype was picked up one time. V usage is TRBV20-1 and J usage is TRBJ1-4, with D possibly matching TRBD1 (5 bases). The end of the DNA fits TRBJ2-2 better, so the J call may be wrong. The germline V gene encodes CDR1 DFQATT and CDR2 SNEGSKA (reference sequence). This CDR3 is 11 amino acids long. The DNA for the CDR3 is TGCAGTGCTACAGGGCCGCGGGAGCTGTTTTTT. Translating it yields CSATGPRELFF.

This rearrangement joins TRBV11-2 to TRBJ2-5; maybe TRBD1 (6 bases). The germline CDR1 and CDR2 sequences are SGHAT and FQNNGV. The CDR3 spans 15 residues. The ends were cut back, 1 base at V and 5 bases at J, with 14 bases in the middle. CDR3 residues: CASSLVGRGVETQYF. The CDR3 coding sequence is TGTGCCAGCAGCTTAGTCGGCAGGGGAGTGGAGACCCAGTACTTC.

The chain couples TRBV20-1 to TRBJ1-2; no clear D gene. Per germline, CDR1 DFQATT and CDR2 SNEGSKA (reference sequence). The CDR3 covers 14 residues. V was clipped by 1 base and J by 4 bases, with 13 bases between them. The CDR3 region has the DNA TGCAGTGCTAGAGTAGTGGACGGATCCTATGGCTACACCTTC. As protein: CSARVVDGSYGYTF.

This clonotype was counted only a few times. The chain carries TRBV20-1 and TRBJ2-5; 7 bases fit TRBD1. The CDR3 extends over 13 amino acids. J lost 3 bases, V lost 7 bases, and 8 bases had no gene match. Germline V lookup: CDR1 DFQATT, CDR2 SNEGSKA (reference sequence). Here the CDR3 DNA reads TGCAGTGTCCGCGGCAGGGGGAAAGAGACCCAGTACTTC. This sequence encodes CSVRGRGKETQYF.

The chain has TRBV12-3 or TRBV12-4 and TRBJ2-7, with D tentatively TRBD1 (6 bases). The CDR3 has 14 amino acids. The germline V and J ends were trimmed by 1 base and 2 bases, with 9 bases remaining between them. CDR3 bases: TGTGCCAGCAGTTTAGTGGCAGGGGCCTACGAGCAGTACTTC. This translates into CASSLVAGAYEQYF.

The genes are TRBV7-3 and TRBJ1-1, with D perhaps matching TRBD1 (5 bases). The germline V gene encodes CDR1 SGHTA and CDR2 FQGTGA. The CDR3 length is 11 residues. V lost 5 bases and J 6 bases, leaving 7 bases between the germline ends. CDR3 protein: CASSGGSEAFF. CDR3 DNA sequence: TGTGCCAGCAGCGGGGGGTCTGAAGCTTTCTTT.

V is TRBV7-3 and J is TRBJ1-2, with D unresolved. CDR1 and CDR2 from the germline V gene are SGHTA and FQGTGA. CDR3 length: 13 amino acids. With 5 bases removed from V and 1 base from J, the gap between germline ends came to 8 bases. The CDR3 sequence is CASSPGSNYGYTF. In DNA, the CDR3 is TGTGCCAGCAGCCCCGGAAGTAACTATGGCTACACCTTC.

This clonotype was counted only a few times. The rearrangement uses TRBV7-3 and TRBJ1-5; D perhaps matches TRBD1 (5 bases). The CDR3 has 14 amino acids. Trimming removed 0 bases from V and 6 bases from J, with 9 bases in between. From germline, CDR1 is SGHTA and CDR2 FQGTGA. This chain's CDR3 is CASSLTPGGQPQHF. For the CDR3, the DNA is TGTGCCAGCAGCTTAACACCTGGGGGTCAGCCCCAGCATTTT.

The chain couples TRBV5-4 to TRBJ2-1, with D tentatively TRBD2 (6 bases). The V and J ends lost 4 bases and 10 bases respectively, with 15 bases between them. The CDR3 spans 13 residues. The V gene's germline CDR1 is SGHNT and CDR2 YYREEE (reference sequence). The CDR3 DNA sequence: TGTGCCAGCAGCCCGGAGGGCCTCGGAGAGCAGTTCTTC. The encoded protein is CASSPEGLGEQFF. The full variable domain, in which reference TRBV5-4 and TRBJ2-1 provide the parts outside the CDR3, is ETGVTQSPTHLIKTRGQQVTLRCSSQSGHNTVSWYQQALGQGPQFIFQYYREEENGRGNFPPRFSGLQFPNYSSELNVNALELDDSALYLCASSPEGLGEQFFGPGTRLTVL.

This chain links TRBV5-6 with TRBJ2-5; D may be TRBD1 or TRBD2 (6 bases each). Germline V gene data show CDR1 as SGHDT and CDR2 as YYEEEE. Trimming cost V 4 bases and J 7 bases, with 20 bases left between them. The CDR3 sequence is 15 residues long. The DNA for the CDR3 is TGTGCCAGCAGCGCGGGATTACAGGGTTGGGGGACCCAGTACTTC. Amino acid sequence: CASSAGLQGWGTQYF.

V usage is TRBV12-5 and J usage is TRBJ1-1; TRBD1 might be the D (6 bases). V lost 5 bases and J lost 10, with 20 bases in between. The CDR3 has 14 amino acids. Germline V gene lookup returns CDR1 LGHNT and CDR2 FRNRAP. The CDR3 loop is CASGLNRDGGVAFF. CDR3 nucleotides: TGTGCTAGTGGTCTAAACAGGGACGGTGGTGTAGCTTTCTTT.

The table lists this clonotype with a count of one. The chain recombines TRBV6-6 with TRBJ2-3; 9 nucleotides agree with TRBD1. The CDR3 extends over 15 amino acids. Trimming removed 6 bases from V and 4 bases from J; junction bases left unmatched: 8. Germline CDR1 and CDR2: MNHNY and SVGAGI (reference sequence). Here the CDR3 DNA reads TGTGCCAGCAGCCCGCCGGGACAGGGAGCAGATACGCAGTATTTT. Protein sequence: CASSPPGQGADTQYF.

This clonotype was seen a handful of times. This rearrangement joins TRBV12-3 or TRBV12-4 to TRBJ2-3, with D possibly being TRBD1 (6 bases). This CDR3 contains 15 residues. V was pared by 6 bases and J by 0 bases, with 13 bases between. The CDR3 nucleotides read TGTGCCAGCAGAGCCCGGACAGTTAGCACAGATACGCAGTATTTT. It encodes CASRARTVSTDTQYF.

This sequence joins TRBV2 and TRBJ1-1; 7 nucleotides line up with TRBD1. CDR1 and CDR2 (germline): SNHLY, FYNNEI. The CDR3 is 13 amino acids. The junction had 7 bases not matched to a gene; V was cut back by 7 bases and J by 5 bases. This CDR3 is CASTRDSLTEAFF. CDR3 DNA: TGTGCCAGCACGAGGGACAGTCTAACTGAAGCTTTCTTT. The full variable domain, with the rest looked up from reference TRBV2 and TRBJ1-1, is EPEVTQTPSHQVTQMGQEVILRCVPISNHLYFYWYRQILGQKVEFLVSFYNNEISEKSEIFDDQFSVERPDGSNFTLKIRSTKLEDSAMYFCASTRDSLTEAFFGQGTRLTVV.